This entry lists 10 T cell receptor beta chains sequenced from one sample in a study of T-cell memory formation after mild COVID-19 (dated by TCRdb to the early 2020s). Libraries were prepared through 5' RACE. The instrument was an Illumina NovaSeq 6000. In-frame beta chains were kept once TCRdb had trimmed the public reads at Q25 with fastp and called clones with MiXCR. Each record represents a unique CDR3 protein, reported with the most common genes and DNA among its rows. The sample table contains a few hundred thousand distinct CDR3 sequences; only one count was recorded for roughly 25% of them. Together, the top ten hold around 12% of the sample. Sequenced: PBMCs or a T cell subset sorted from them (not recorded which). These receptor sequences come from an adult woman who had mild COVID-19 (a few samples of this study predate the infection). The sample titles of this study are shuffled in the database, so cell type and time point are left out; the donor was told from shared clones.

This sequence joins TRBV24-1 and TRBJ2-3; a weak D match, TRBD1 (6 bases). Germline-derived CDR1 and CDR2 are KGHDR and SFDVKD. This CDR3 region has 16 residues. With 1 base removed from V and 0 bases from J, the gap between germline ends came to 10 bases. CDR3 DNA: TGTGCCACCAGTGATTTAGACAGGACTAGCACAGATACGCAGTATTTT. The encoded protein is CATSDLDRTSTDTQYF.

The chain recombines TRBV5-6 with TRBJ2-7, with D maybe TRBD2 (5 bases). The V gene lost 8 bases and the J gene lost 2 bases, with 14 bases spanning the gap. CDR1 and CDR2 (germline): SGHDT, YYEEEE. CDR3 length equals 13 residues. The CDR3, as DNA: TGTGCCAGTACGGCGGGCAGTGCCTACGAGCAGTACTTC. It encodes CASTAGSAYEQYF.

This clonotype appeared a few times. The rearrangement uses TRBV2 and TRBJ1-5; D might be TRBD1 (6 bases). The CDR3 is 15 amino acids. The germline CDR1 and CDR2 sequences are SNHLY and FYNNEI. V lost 6 bases and J lost 0, with 12 bases in between. The CDR3 DNA is TGTGCCAGCAGCGCACAGGGTAGTAGCAATCAGCCCCAGCATTTT. It codes for CASSAQGSSNQPQHF.

This clonotype has a count of ten or more. The chain carries TRBV4-3 and TRBJ2-3; 11 nucleotides agree with TRBD2. The J segment lost 2 bases and the V segment lost 3 bases, leaving 13 bases of the junction unmatched. The CDR3 runs to 19 residues. CDR1 and CDR2 (germline): LGHNA, YSLEER. CDR3 in DNA: TGCGCCAGCAGCCAGGCTGGGACTAGCGGACAGACAGACACAGATACGCAGTATTTT. This codes for CASSQAGTSGQTDTDTQYF.

The J gene is TRBJ2-2, the V gene TRBV7-3, with no clear D. Trimming cost V 8 bases and J 0 bases, with 10 bases left between them. The germline gives CDR1 SGHTA, CDR2 FQGTGA. The CDR3 length is 14 residues. CDR3 DNA: TGTGCCAGCGTACTCGAGCCGAACACCGGGGAGCTGTTTTTT. Translation: CASVLEPNTGELFF.

This clonotype was counted a few times. This rearrangement joins TRBV5-1 to TRBJ1-1, with D possibly matching TRBD1 (6 bases). There are 14 residues in the CDR3. CDR1 is SGHRS and CDR2 is YFSETQ in the germline V gene. The V and J ends lost 3 bases and 3 bases respectively, with 12 bases between them. The CDR3 sequence is CASSWNRVDTEAFF. The CDR3 region has the DNA TGCGCCAGCAGCTGGAACAGGGTAGACACTGAAGCTTTCTTT.

The chain employs TRBV7-6 and TRBJ2-7, with TRBD1 as a possible D gene (5 bases). The germline gives CDR1 SGHVS, CDR2 FNYEAQ. This CDR3 is built from 15 residues. Deletions cut 2 bases from V and 5 bases from J, with 16 bases between. The CDR3 loop reads CASSLQGGPPNEQYF. The DNA of the CDR3 is TGTGCCAGCAGCTTACAGGGTGGGCCGCCGAACGAGCAGTACTTC.

V gene TRBV7-7 combines with J gene TRBJ2-2, with 7 bases aligning to TRBD1. Per the germline V gene, CDR1 is SSHAT and CDR2 is FNYEAQ (reference sequence). J lost 7 bases, V lost 5 bases, and 19 bases had no gene match. The CDR3 is made up of 18 amino acids. CDR3 sequence reads: CASSPGTDLLLVGGELFF. CDR3 sequence (DNA): TGTGCCAGCAGCCCCGGGACAGACCTACTTCTGGTCGGCGGGGAGCTGTTTTTT. The entire variable domain, with the rest obtained from reference TRBV7-7 and TRBJ2-2, is as follows: GAGVSQSPRYKVTKRGQDVTLRCDPISSHATLYWYQQALGQGPEFLTYFNYEAQPDKSGLPSDRFSAERPEGSISTLTIQRTEQRDSAMYRCASSPGTDLLLVGGELFFGEGSRLTVL.

The V and J genes are TRBV4-3 and TRBJ1-6; D not resolved. The length of the CDR3 is 20 residues. Trimming left V 0 bases short and J 0 bases short, with 18 bases between. The germline CDR1 and CDR2 sequences are LGHNA and YSLEER. This chain's CDR3 is CASSQEGEDGMSSYNSPLHF. The CDR3 DNA sequence: TGCGCCAGCAGCCAAGAAGGCGAGGACGGAATGAGCTCCTATAATTCACCCCTCCACTTT.

The chain is built from TRBV20-1 and TRBJ2-7, with D maybe TRBD1 (6 bases). CDR3 size: 13 residues. Germline CDR1 reads DFQATT; CDR2 reads SNEGSKA (reference sequence). V was trimmed by 3 bases and J by 3 bases, leaving 12 bases between them. Here the CDR3 DNA reads TGCAGTGCTAGTACAGGGACGATCTACGAGCAGTACTTC. Amino acids: CSASTGTIYEQYF.